This T cell receptor beta chain was sequenced during a study of blood T cell repertoires in COVID-19. On the study more broadly: Samples came from the United States, Italy and Spain, spanning acute and convalescent COVID-19. PBMCs, B-cell-depleted T cells, or T cells provided the cDNA or gDNA that made up the material.

V lost 4 bases, J lost 1 base, and 10 bases lay in between. This CDR3 has 14 residues. The germline CDR1 and CDR2 sequences are LGHNA and YSLEER. As handled by the study authors: Estimates of nucleated cell counts were drawn from the amplification of reference gene primers. Generated by immunoSEQ multiplex PCR, the TCRdb table keeps only in-frame clones and is missing some. V and J calls plus clone size are reproduced from that table; the DNA served to infer D and trimming. There are 250,000 or so clones in the sample; 85% to 90% occur only once, and around 0.91% lies in the top ten. This TCR was recovered from a woman in her 40s who had recovered from COVID-19. The sequenced material came from peripheral blood. The gene calls are TRBV4-3 and TRBJ2-5; maybe TRBD1 (5 bases). The CDR3 loop reads CASSRWGLQETQYF. The DNA for the CDR3 is TGCGCCAGCAGCCGGTGGGGCCTCCAAGAGACCCAGTACTTC.